This paragraph reports one T cell receptor beta chain. The antigen is unknown. The data were obtained in a study of T cell repertoires in cytomegalovirus infection. Study-wide background: CMV infection together with matching HLA type was indicated by public TCR beta signatures. Whole-study findings and limits: The study found HLA-C-restricted CMV-specific TCR beta clonotypes dominating the ex vivo response. Based on cumulative public TCR beta family frequency, carriers of CMV plus the relevant HLA were identified.

V was pared by 4 bases and J by 8 bases, with 14 bases between. In germline, CDR1 is LNHDA, CDR2 SQIVND (reference sequence). The CDR3 loop spans 13 amino acids. TCRdb called the reads again in MiXCR, with one record for every CDR3 protein. The sample lists about 740,000 distinct CDR3 sequences; 35% were seen once. The chain uses TRBV19 and TRBJ1-2; D not certain. The sequenced material came from PBMCs. The clonotype was recovered from a human donor in good health (CMV status not recorded). Some clones in this sample may be carry-over from other donors' samples. The CDR3 DNA follows: TGTGCCAGTAGTAATCGATTGGGGTACGGCTACACCTTC. It specifies CASSNRLGYGYTF.